The 16 T cell receptor beta chains in this list originate from one sample, sequenced in a study of cytomegalovirus exposure and HLA in healthy donors. 60 Vbeta and 13 Jbeta primers were used in PCR. Libraries were prepared by immunoSEQ multiplex PCR; TCRdb keeps only in-frame clonotypes and omits some of them. Of some 130,000 clones in the sample, 75% to 85% were seen once. Sequencing was done on a sample of PBMCs. Receptors originate from a man aged 30 to 45 in good health and CMV-seronegative.

The chain combines TRBV28 with TRBJ2-1, with 11 bases identical to TRBD2. The CDR3 sequence is 18 residues long. V lost 3 bases, J lost 7 bases, and 14 bases stayed unmatched. The germline V gene encodes CDR1 MDHEN and CDR2 SYDVKM. In nucleotides, the CDR3 is TGTGCCAGCAGTTTTGGAACACTAGCGGGAGATAGTTGGAATGAGCAGTTCTTC. Protein product: CASSFGTLAGDSWNEQFF.

The chain recombines TRBV18 with TRBJ2-1, with 7 bases lining up with TRBD1. CDR1 is KGHSH and CDR2 is LQKENI in the germline V gene. The CDR3 has 16 amino acids. With V trimmed by 3 bases and J by 4 bases, 9 bases remained unmatched. The CDR3 is CASSPSQGRFYNEQFF. DNA for the CDR3: TGTGCCAGCTCACCCTCACAGGGGCGGTTTTACAATGAGCAGTTCTTC.

This clone was seen a few times. The genes are TRBV5-6 and TRBJ2-7, with TRBD2 matching over 10 bases. Germline V gene sequence: CDR1 SGHDT, CDR2 YYEEEE. The CDR3 spans 16 residues. V was pared by 0 bases and J by 4 bases, with 7 bases of the junction left unmatched. This CDR3 reads CASSLGQLAGAYEQYF. CDR3 bases: TGTGCCAGCAGCTTGGGTCAGCTAGCGGGAGCTTACGAGCAGTACTTC.

This clone was counted between two and nine times. The J gene is TRBJ1-5, the V gene TRBV19; 11 positions match TRBD1. The CDR3 sequence is 20 residues long. The germline V gene encodes CDR1 LNHDA and CDR2 SQIVND (reference sequence). Trimming at V came to 5 bases and at J to 0 bases, leaving 15 bases not matched to a gene. CDR3 region: CASSWNRDRGEMISNQPQHF. The CDR3 DNA sequence: TGTGCCAGTAGTTGGAACCGGGACAGGGGGGAAATGATTAGCAATCAGCCCCAGCATTTT.

The genes are TRBV9 and TRBJ2-2; TRBD2 might be the D (5 bases). The CDR3 covers 16 residues. The ends were cut back, 4 bases at V and 1 base at J, with 14 bases in the middle. Per the germline V gene, CDR1 is SGDLS and CDR2 is YYNGEE. DNA of the CDR3: TGTGCCAGCAGCCCCCAGCCGGGGAAGAACACCGGGGAGCTGTTTTTT. Protein sequence: CASSPQPGKNTGELFF.

This clone was observed a single time. The gene calls are TRBV5-6 and TRBJ2-7; 9 bases fit TRBD1. Germline V gives CDR1 SGHDT, CDR2 YYEEEE. The J segment lost 2 bases and the V segment lost 2 bases, leaving 5 bases of the junction unmatched. The CDR3 has 15 amino acids. The CDR3 coding sequence is TGTGCCAGCAGCTTAGGGACAGGGAATACCTACGAGCAGTACTTC. It yields the protein CASSLGTGNTYEQYF.

The chain recombines TRBV6-6 with TRBJ2-3; D possibly corresponds to TRBD1 (5 bases). Trimming removed 5 bases at V and 0 bases at J, with 9 bases between. Looked up from germline, CDR1 is MNHNY and CDR2 is SVGAGI (reference sequence). This CDR3 contains 14 residues. CDR3: CASSPDISTDTQYF. The CDR3 DNA reads as TGTGCCAGCAGTCCGGACATCAGCACAGATACGCAGTATTTT.

The gene calls are TRBV7-2 and TRBJ2-2, with D perhaps TRBD2 (5 bases). The CDR3 has 16 amino acids. Deletions cut 7 bases from V and 1 base from J, with 16 bases between. Germline assignment: CDR1 SGHTA and CDR2 FQGNSA. The chain's CDR3 is CASNQRGSVNTGELFF. CDR3 DNA: TGTGCCAGCAACCAAAGAGGGTCTGTGAACACCGGGGAGCTGTTTTTT.

J is TRBJ2-1 and V is TRBV27, with TRBD1 matching over 10 bases. With 5 bases clipped from V and 6 bases from J, the junction kept 1 base outside the gene matches. The CDR3 is made up of 13 amino acids. Looked up from germline, CDR1 is MNHEY and CDR2 is SMNVEV (reference sequence). The CDR3, as DNA: TGTGCCAGCAGTAGGACAGGGGGCAATGAGCAGTTCTTC. It specifies CASSRTGGNEQFF.

The gene calls are TRBV11-2 and TRBJ2-2; TRBD2 matches at 12 bases. After removal of 4 bases from V and 5 bases from J, the junction contained 2 bases not matched to a gene. Germline CDR1 and CDR2: SGHAT and FQNNGV. This CDR3 has 15 amino acids. CDR3: CASSSGTSGTGELFF. CDR3 DNA sequence: TGTGCCAGCAGCTCAGGGACTAGCGGGACCGGGGAGCTGTTTTTT.

The CDR3 bases are TGCAGCGTGACAGGGGATCGGTCTGGGGCCAACGTCCTGACTTTC. Translated, it gives CSVTGDRSGANVLTF. The rearrangement joins TRBV29-1 to TRBJ2-6, with 8 bases lining up with TRBD1. This CDR3 has 15 amino acids. The ends lost 6 bases at V and 1 base at J; junction bases unmatched: 5. Germline lookup yields CDR1 SQVTM and CDR2 ANQGSEA.

The genes are TRBV5-3 and TRBJ2-7, with 10 bases matching TRBD1. TRBV5-3 belongs to the ORF category, with a function that is uncertain. This CDR3 has 14 amino acids. The ends lost 3 bases at V and 5 bases at J; junction bases unmatched: 5. For the CDR3, the DNA is TGTGCCAGAAGCTCCGGGACAGGGGATGACGAGCAGTACTTC. It encodes CARSSGTGDDEQYF.

The chain joins TRBV6-1 to TRBJ2-1, with 12 bases identical to TRBD2. CDR1 MNHNS and CDR2 SASEGT come from the germline V gene. Trimming at V came to 9 bases and at J to 8 bases, leaving 8 bases not matched to a gene. The CDR3 length is 14 residues. CDR3 DNA sequence: TGTGCCAGTACACCGGGACTAGCGGGCGATGAGCAGTTCTTC. This sequence encodes CASTPGLAGDEQFF.

The gene calls are TRBV7-9 and TRBJ2-4; D is unresolved. This CDR3 contains 14 residues. Deletions cut 1 base from V and 10 bases from J, with 14 bases between. The germline CDR1 and CDR2 sequences are SEHNR and FQNEAQ (reference sequence). DNA of the CDR3: TGTGCCAGCAGCTTAGTCGGTAGCCGAGGTATTCAGTACTTC. Residues: CASSLVGSRGIQYF.

The chain has TRBV28 and TRBJ1-1, with D possibly being TRBD1 (6 bases). Germline assignment: CDR1 MDHEN and CDR2 SYDVKM. The CDR3 totals 13 residues. Trimming left V 10 bases short and J 11 bases short, with 23 bases between. For the CDR3, the DNA is TGTGCCACCTCGACCGGACAGCTTCTTTCCGCTTTCTTT. Translated, it gives CATSTGQLLSAFF.

The CDR3 loop is CASSTRTGAGYTF. The CDR3, as DNA: TGTGCCAGCAGCACCCGAACAGGGGCGGGCTACACCTTC. The gene calls are TRBV21-1 and TRBJ1-2; TRBD1, the table's D call, lacks a check against the DNA. TRBV21-1 is classified as a pseudogene. The CDR3 has 13 residues.